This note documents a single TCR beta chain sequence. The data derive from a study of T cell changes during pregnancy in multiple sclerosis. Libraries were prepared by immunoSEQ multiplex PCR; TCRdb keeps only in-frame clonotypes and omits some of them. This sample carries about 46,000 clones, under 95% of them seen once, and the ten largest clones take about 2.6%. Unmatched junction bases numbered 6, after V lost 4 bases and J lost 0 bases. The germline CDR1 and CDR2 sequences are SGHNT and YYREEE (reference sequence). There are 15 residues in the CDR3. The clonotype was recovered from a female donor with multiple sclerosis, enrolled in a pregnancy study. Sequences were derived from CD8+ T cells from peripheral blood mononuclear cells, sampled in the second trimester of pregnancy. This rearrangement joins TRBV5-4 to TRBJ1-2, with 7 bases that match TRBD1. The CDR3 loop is CASSPGTVANYGYTF. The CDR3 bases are TGTGCCAGCAGCCCCGGGACAGTCGCTAACTATGGCTACACCTTC.